Shown below are 25 T cell receptor beta chains from a single sample sequenced in a study of shared clonotypes between healthy human individuals. The assay was immunoSEQ multiplex PCR, and TCRdb's table has in-frame clones only and misses some. Counted here are more than 400,000 clones, more than 75% occurring once; the ten biggest clones make up approximately 12%. Sample: PBMCs. The source of these receptors is a woman aged 40 to 50 in good health. Some clones in this sample may be carry-over from other donors' samples.

In DNA, the CDR3 is TGTGCCAGCAGTTACTCGCTGTTAGCCAAAAACATTCAGTACTTC. Translation: CASSYSLLAKNIQYF. The chain recombines TRBV6-5 with TRBJ2-4; D remains ambiguous. Germline assignment: CDR1 MNHEY and CDR2 SVGAGI. The CDR3 has 15 residues. Deletions cut 0 bases from V and 0 bases from J, with 6 bases between.

This rearrangement joins TRBV5-4 to TRBJ1-2, with TRBD1 identical over 8 bases. Trimming took 4 bases from V and 4 from J; bases not matched to a gene: 9. Germline V gene lookup returns CDR1 SGHNT and CDR2 YYREEE (reference sequence). The length of the CDR3 is 15 residues. The CDR3 region is CASSVPGQVFYGYTF. The CDR3 coding sequence is TGTGCCAGCAGCGTCCCGGGACAGGTTTTCTATGGCTACACCTTC.

The chain uses TRBV29-1 and TRBJ2-7, with unresolved D. Germline V gives CDR1 SQVTM, CDR2 ANQGSEA. The CDR3 covers 11 residues. Trimming removed 7 bases from V and 5 bases from J, with 12 bases in between. The DNA of the CDR3 is TGCAGCGCCTGGCTTGGCCACGAGCAGTACTTC. Translation gives CSAWLGHEQYF.

The V gene is TRBV5-1, the J gene TRBJ2-5; D is possibly TRBD1 (6 bases). The CDR3 consists of 14 residues. The germline gives CDR1 SGHRS, CDR2 YFSETQ. V was shortened by 5 bases and J by 4 bases, with 15 bases between the two germline ends. The CDR3 reads CASRGGAGGETQYF. CDR3 sequence (DNA): TGCGCCAGCAGAGGGGGAGCCGGCGGAGAGACCCAGTACTTC.

V usage is TRBV29-1 and J usage is TRBJ1-2; D unclear. CDR1 and CDR2 (germline): SQVTM, ANQGSEA. The CDR3 has 12 amino acids. Trimming shortened V by 5 bases and J by 2 bases, and 9 bases separated the two germline ends. The CDR3 sequence: CSVIRGNYGYTF. DNA for the CDR3: TGCAGCGTTATAAGAGGGAACTATGGCTACACCTTC.

Worth noting for this clone: A much larger clone lies a single base off, so this may be a read error. The chain is built from TRBV28 and TRBJ2-1, with 12 bases matching TRBD2. From germline, CDR1 is MDHEN and CDR2 SYDVKM. CDR3 length equals 15 residues. CDR3 region: CASSTRTSGMYERFF. The CDR3 bases are TGTGCCAGCTCAACTAGGACTAGCGGGATGTATGAGCGGTTCTTC.

J is TRBJ2-5 and V is TRBV27, with D perhaps TRBD1 or TRBD2 (5 bases each). With the DNA end fitting TRBJ2-7 better, the J assignment may be wrong. Per germline, CDR1 MNHEY and CDR2 SMNVEV (reference sequence). The CDR3 totals 14 residues. CDR3 sequence: CASSPGRNSYEQYF. The CDR3 DNA reads TGTGCCAGCAGTCCGGGACGGAACTCCTACGAGCAGTACTTC.

V usage is TRBV6-1 and J usage is TRBJ2-7; 9 nucleotides match TRBD1. The V gene end was trimmed by 4 bases and the J gene end by 5 bases; junction bases not matched to a gene: 6. Looked up from germline, CDR1 is MNHNS and CDR2 is SASEGT. The length of the CDR3 is 14 residues. CDR3: CASSGRTGDDEQYF. The DNA for the CDR3 is TGTGCCAGCAGTGGAAGGACAGGGGACGACGAGCAGTACTTC.

The chain joins TRBV6-1 to TRBJ2-1; 8 bases map to TRBD2. The length of the CDR3 is 18 residues. Trimming took 2 bases from V and 6 from J; bases not matched to a gene: 15. CDR1 MNHNS and CDR2 SASEGT come from the germline V gene. CDR3 nucleotides: TGTGCCAGCAGTGAACCTTGGAGCGGGAGCGGTATTGTCAATGAGCAGTTCTTC. Its translation: CASSEPWSGSGIVNEQFF.

This chain uses TRBV18 with TRBJ2-5, with unresolved D. This CDR3 is built from 14 residues. V gave up 4 bases and J gave up 5 bases, with 14 bases separating them. Germline loops: CDR1 KGHSH, CDR2 LQKENI. The CDR3 reads CASSLPKGSETQYF. The CDR3 nucleotides read TGTGCCAGCTCACTTCCGAAGGGTTCCGAGACCCAGTACTTC.

V usage is TRBV19 and J usage is TRBJ2-3; TRBD2 matches at 10 bases. V dropped 3 bases and J dropped 3; count of bases not matched to a gene: 9. Germline CDR1 LNHDA, CDR2 SQIVND (reference sequence). The CDR3 is 17 amino acids. For the CDR3, the DNA is TGTGCCAGTAGTATCTCAATAGCGGGAGGCTCGACAGATACGCAGTATTTT. Translating gives CASSISIAGGSTDTQYF.

J is TRBJ2-5 and V is TRBV7-9, with TRBD2 as a possible D gene (7 bases). The CDR3 is 17 residues long. The V and J ends lost 2 bases and 5 bases respectively, with 21 bases between them. Germline-derived CDR1 and CDR2 are SEHNR and FQNEAQ (reference sequence). The DNA of the CDR3 is TGTGCCAGCAGCTTATTGAGCTCGGGGGGCGAACGGGAGACCCAGTACTTC. Protein sequence: CASSLLSSGGERETQYF.

This chain links TRBV27 with TRBJ2-7; TRBD1 matches 11 bases. CDR3 length: 16 residues. Germline CDR1 MNHEY, CDR2 SMNVEV (reference sequence). The junction had 7 bases not matched to a gene; V was cut back by 5 bases and J by 1 base. CDR3 sequence (DNA): TGTGCCAGCAGTCCTCAGGGACAGGGGGGGTCCTACGAGCAGTACTTC. Translating it yields CASSPQGQGGSYEQYF.

This clone was counted only a few times. J is TRBJ1-5 and V is TRBV9, with D maybe TRBD1 (5 bases). Looked up from germline, CDR1 is SGDLS and CDR2 is YYNGEE. V was shortened by 0 bases and J by 2 bases, with 6 bases between the two germline ends. The CDR3 has 14 amino acids. CDR3 coding DNA: TGTGCCAGCAGCGTAGAAGGGGGCAATCAGCCCCAGCATTTT. This sequence encodes CASSVEGGNQPQHF.

To note about this clone: Other DNA sequences within the sample encode an identical CDR3. J is TRBJ2-3 and V is TRBV30; no reliable D call. The CDR3 totals 11 residues. V lost 0 bases and J lost 6, with 4 bases in between. Germline V gene lookup returns CDR1 GTSNPN and CDR2 SVGIG (reference sequence). CDR3 in DNA: TGTGCCTGGAGTGTAGGTGATACGCAGTATTTT. Amino acid sequence: CAWSVGDTQYF.

This clone has a handful of counts. V is TRBV19 and J is TRBJ2-5; perhaps TRBD1 as D (6 bases). The J call is doubtful: the DNA matches TRBJ2-7 better. CDR1 is LNHDA and CDR2 is SQIVND in the germline V gene (reference sequence). The CDR3 runs to 15 residues. CDR3 nucleotides: TGTGCCAGTAGTATAGGAGGGGACACTTCCTACGAGCAGTACTTC. This translates into CASSIGGDTSYEQYF.

The V gene is TRBV7-9, the J gene TRBJ1-2; D possibly corresponds to TRBD1 (6 bases). Looked up from germline, CDR1 is SEHNR and CDR2 is FQNEAQ (reference sequence). This CDR3 comprises 15 residues. Trimming removed 5 bases from V and 7 bases from J, with 20 bases in between. The chain's CDR3 is CASSPAGRTEIGYTF. The CDR3 region has the DNA TGTGCCAGCAGCCCCGCAGGGCGGACAGAAATTGGCTACACCTTC.

Written as DNA, the CDR3 is TGTGCCACCCGCCGGGACAGGGGGGAAAAACTGTTTTTT. It specifies CATRRDRGEKLFF. V gene TRBV10-3 combines with J gene TRBJ1-4; 11 nucleotides agree with TRBD1. Germline trimming cut 10 bases from V and 8 bases from J; bases unmatched to any gene: 6. CDR3 length equals 13 residues. Looked up from germline, CDR1 is ENHRY and CDR2 is SYGVKD.

The chain links TRBV9 to TRBJ2-1; tentatively, D is TRBD2 (7 bases). Trimming took off 3 bases at V and 8 bases at J, with 21 bases between the two ends. This CDR3 is 16 amino acids long. The germline CDR1 and CDR2 sequences are SGDLS and YYNGEE. This chain's CDR3 is CASSAAGRGGRDEQFF. The CDR3 bases are TGTGCCAGCAGCGCCGCAGGTAGGGGGGGCCGGGATGAGCAGTTCTTC.

The chain recombines TRBV5-1 with TRBJ1-2; no clear D gene. The CDR3 is 12 residues long. Germline CDR1 and CDR2: SGHRS and YFSETQ. The V and J ends lost 0 bases and 7 bases respectively, with 7 bases between them. In nucleotides, the CDR3 is TGCGCCAGCAGCTTGGAGAGAGGTGGCTACACCTTC. It encodes CASSLERGGYTF.

The J gene is TRBJ2-7, the V gene TRBV13; TRBD1 might be the D (6 bases). The CDR3 runs to 15 residues. Germline assignment: CDR1 PRHDT and CDR2 FYEKMQ (reference sequence). Trimming shortened V by 5 bases and J by 0 bases, and 14 bases separated the two germline ends. CDR3 residues: CASSPGAQSSYEQYF. The DNA for the CDR3 is TGTGCCAGCAGCCCAGGGGCCCAATCCTCCTACGAGCAGTACTTC.

V usage is TRBV30 and J usage is TRBJ2-7; 7 nucleotides line up with TRBD2. The CDR3 extends over 14 amino acids. With V trimmed by 3 bases and J by 5 bases, 10 bases remained unmatched. From germline, CDR1 is GTSNPN and CDR2 SVGIG (reference sequence). CDR3 in amino acids: CAWRAGGGGHEQYF. The CDR3 nucleotides read TGTGCCTGGAGAGCCGGTGGGGGAGGGCACGAGCAGTACTTC.

This sequence joins TRBV19 and TRBJ2-3; D is unclear. The V gene's germline CDR1 is LNHDA and CDR2 SQIVND (reference sequence). The V gene lost 1 base and the J gene lost 4 bases, with 12 bases spanning the gap. The CDR3 covers 15 residues. The CDR3 spells CASSIGLYSSDTQYF. CDR3 in DNA: TGTGCCAGTAGTATAGGCCTTTATAGCTCAGATACGCAGTATTTT.

The chain carries TRBV7-3 and TRBJ2-1, with 10 bases fitting TRBD2. From germline, CDR1 is SGHTA and CDR2 FQGTGA. The CDR3 loop spans 15 amino acids. V dropped 4 bases and J dropped 6; count of bases not matched to a gene: 6. CDR3 coding DNA: TGTGCCAGCAGCTACCGACTAGCGGGCCTCAATGAGCAGTTCTTC. Translated: CASSYRLAGLNEQFF.

This clone was detected a few times. This rearrangement joins TRBV10-3 to TRBJ2-3; 8 nucleotides line up with TRBD2. The CDR3 runs to 18 residues. Trimming at V came to 2 bases and at J to 1 base, leaving 11 bases not matched to a gene. The V gene's germline CDR1 is ENHRY and CDR2 SYGVKD. The CDR3 coding sequence is TGTGCCATCAGTGAGGGCATAGCGGGAAAGTCGGGCACAGATACGCAGTATTTT. This translates into CAISEGIAGKSGTDTQYF.